This T cell receptor (beta chain) originates from a study of T cell responses to AZD1222 COVID-19 vaccine. Background on the study: The study pooled second doses at about 4 or about 12 weeks. Overall study findings and caveats: The donor cohort was predominantly white British with a female majority, and clonal diversity may have been underestimated. CD4 TCRs associated with vaccination spanned spike, dominating at 160-218 and 743-854. The number of AZD1222 recipients seropositive at baseline was only five to seven.

Profiling relied on immunoSEQ multiplex PCR, and the TCRdb table lists in-frame clones only, not all of them. The repertoire consists of just under 55,000 clones, with 70% to 90% occurring once and the leading ten covering 2%. V lost 5 bases to trimming and J lost 3 bases, with 8 bases between them. The CDR3 totals 12 residues. The germline gives CDR1 MDHEN, CDR2 SYDVKM. This clone was observed a single time. The antigen is undetermined. The sample here was peripheral blood, taken on day 0 of AZD1222 vaccination. The sequence was obtained from an adult in good health. The rearrangement links TRBV28 to TRBJ2-7; D ambiguous. The CDR3 DNA sequence: TGTGCCAGCAGTCTCCTCAGCTACGAGCAGTACTTC. This codes for CASSLLSYEQYF. Filled out from reference TRBV28 and TRBJ2-7, the complete variable domain reads DVKVTQSSRYLVKRTGEKVFLECVQDMDHENMFWYRQDPGLGLRLIYFSYDVKMKEKGDIPEGYSVSREKKERFSLILESASTNQTSMYLCASSLLSYEQYFGPGTRLTVT.